The 17 T cell receptor beta chains reported below all come from one sample, sequenced in a study of beta chain features in type 1 diabetes. Broader study findings: Patients with Type 1 diabetes showed moderately but significantly shorter TCRB CDR3s in all four CD4+ subsets.

For these receptors, no antigen is known. The study reverse transcribed the entire isolated RNA, so it sequenced expressed TCRB transcripts. Profiling relied on immunoSEQ multiplex PCR, and the TCRdb table lists in-frame clones only, not all of them. The data show approximately 52,000 clones, approximately 60% seen once. Source material: stem cell memory CD4+ T cells from blood. Receptors were obtained from a woman aged 25 to 45 with type 1 diabetes.

This chain joins TRBV29-1 and TRBJ1-1, with D perhaps TRBD1 (5 bases). The CDR3 runs 14 residues. Germline V gene sequence: CDR1 SQVTM, CDR2 ANQGSEA. V was shortened by 6 bases and J by 2 bases, with 16 bases between the two germline ends. The CDR3 DNA follows: TGCAGCGTGTGCAGGGATATGGGTAACACTGAAGCTTTCTTT. This encodes CSVCRDMGNTEAFF. The complete variable domain, with remaining parts taken from reference TRBV29-1 and TRBJ1-1, reads SAVISQKPSRDICQRGTSLTIQCQVDSQVTMMFWYRQQPGQSLTLIATANQGSEATYESGFVIDKFPISRPNLTFSTLTVSNMSPEDSSIYLCSVCRDMGNTEAFFGQGTRLTVV.

This clone was picked up one time. This chain links TRBV5-1 with TRBJ2-7; 8 bases align to TRBD2. This CDR3 comprises 13 residues. The V gene end was trimmed by 5 bases and the J gene end by 3 bases; junction bases not matched to a gene: 4. Germline CDR1 reads SGHRS; CDR2 reads YFSETQ. As DNA, the CDR3 is TGCGCCAGCAGTAGGACTAGCAACTACGAGCAGTACTTC. This gives the protein CASSRTSNYEQYF.

There are a few counts of this clone. The rearrangement uses TRBV28 and TRBJ2-1; weak D call: TRBD2 (6 bases). This CDR3 is 12 amino acids long. The germline V gene encodes CDR1 MDHEN and CDR2 SYDVKM. V lost 6 bases and J lost 14, with 17 bases in between. CDR3 residues: CASSTTSHQKFF. Written as DNA, the CDR3 is TGTGCCAGCAGCACCACTAGCCACCAGAAGTTCTTC.

This sequence joins TRBV7-9 and TRBJ1-2; D is uncertain. Germline values: CDR1 SEHNR, CDR2 FQNEAQ (reference sequence). V shed 0 bases and J shed 8 bases, with 10 bases lying between them. CDR3 length: 13 amino acids. CDR3 protein: CASSLALTRGYTF. CDR3 sequence (DNA): TGTGCCAGCAGCTTAGCCCTGACCAGGGGCTACACCTTC.

The sample holds one count of this clone. The chain combines TRBV12-5 with TRBJ2-5; D possibly corresponds to TRBD2 (5 bases). The CDR3 runs to 19 residues. Trimming pared 1 base from V and 1 base from J, leaving 22 bases between. CDR1 is LGHNT, CDR2 FRNRAP, per germline. CDR3 coding DNA: TGTGCTAGTGGTTTGGCCGCCCGGGAAGCCCCATCTTTCCAAGAGACCCAGTACTTC. It specifies CASGLAAREAPSFQETQYF.

This clone was detected only a few times. This chain links TRBV7-9 with TRBJ1-4; 9 bases line up with TRBD1. This CDR3 has 12 residues. J was trimmed by 13 bases and V by 3 bases; bases with no gene match: 3. Per germline, CDR1 SEHNR and CDR2 FQNEAQ (reference sequence). The CDR3 protein is CASSFADRGLFF. The CDR3 bases are TGTGCCAGCAGCTTTGCGGACAGGGGACTGTTTTTT.

V usage is TRBV5-4 and J usage is TRBJ2-5, with D maybe TRBD2 (7 bases). CDR1 SGHNT and CDR2 YYREEE come from the germline V gene (reference sequence). The V end lost 0 bases, the J end lost 5 bases, and 14 bases lay between the germline ends. The CDR3 runs 15 residues. The CDR3 is CASSLEGGRLETQYF. DNA of the CDR3: TGTGCCAGCAGCTTGGAGGGGGGGCGGTTGGAGACCCAGTACTTC.

This clone was observed a few times. This rearrangement joins TRBV19 to TRBJ2-1; 10 nucleotides line up with TRBD2. CDR1 and CDR2 (germline): LNHDA, SQIVND (reference sequence). The CDR3 covers 15 residues. Trimming cost V 2 bases and J 11 bases; bases outside gene matches: 9. This CDR3 reads CASSIPSGRAPQQFF. The DNA of the CDR3 is TGTGCCAGTAGTATACCGAGCGGGAGGGCCCCGCAGCAGTTCTTC.

This clone was counted between two and nine times. The chain recombines TRBV5-4 with TRBJ2-5, with 13 bases aligning to TRBD2. Germline V gives CDR1 SGHNT, CDR2 YYREEE (reference sequence). The CDR3 has 17 amino acids. With 4 bases clipped from V and 4 bases from J, the junction kept 10 bases outside the gene matches. DNA of the CDR3: TGTGCCAGCAGCGTTGGACTAGCGGGAGAACGGGTAGAGACCCAGTACTTC. As protein: CASSVGLAGERVETQYF.

The CDR3 spells CASSGTGAYEQYF. The CDR3 DNA is TGTGCCAGCAGTGGGACAGGAGCCTACGAGCAGTACTTC. This sequence joins TRBV27 and TRBJ2-7; TRBD1 matches at 8 bases. Germline assignment: CDR1 MNHEY and CDR2 SMNVEV (reference sequence). The CDR3 contains 13 residues. The V segment lost 5 bases and the J segment 2 bases; nucleotides outside the gene matches: 2.

This rearrangement joins TRBV2 to TRBJ1-5; TRBD1 might be the D (6 bases). CDR1 and CDR2 from the germline V gene are SNHLY and FYNNEI. V dropped 7 bases and J dropped 4 bases, with 11 bases sitting between them. The CDR3 contains 13 residues. CDR3 in DNA: TGTGCCAGCAATACAGGGCTGAATCAGCCCCAGCATTTT. Encoded protein: CASNTGLNQPQHF.

The chain recombines TRBV5-1 with TRBJ1-1; no definite D call. There are 15 residues in the CDR3. Germline lookup yields CDR1 SGHRS and CDR2 YFSETQ. The V end lost 0 bases, the J end lost 1 base, and 10 bases lay between the germline ends. The CDR3 bases are TGCGCCAGCAGCTTGGGTCAGGTCCAGAACACTGAAGCTTTCTTT. Translating gives CASSLGQVQNTEAFF.

This clone was counted between two and nine times. The chain employs TRBV19 and TRBJ2-7; 8 nucleotides match TRBD1. V gave up 4 bases and J gave up 5 bases; unmatched junction bases: 7. The germline gives CDR1 LNHDA, CDR2 SQIVND (reference sequence). The CDR3 is 14 amino acids. The CDR3 bases are TGTGCCAGTAGTAGAGGACAGGGTATCAACGAGCAGTACTTC. Translating gives CASSRGQGINEQYF.

The V and J genes are TRBV18 and TRBJ2-3, with 11 bases lining up with TRBD1. Germline lookup yields CDR1 KGHSH and CDR2 LQKENI. V dropped 5 bases and J dropped 6; count of bases not matched to a gene: 7. This CDR3 has 15 amino acids. The CDR3 nucleotides are TGTGCCAGCTCATCTTGGACAGGGGGCATGGATACGCAGTATTTT. Protein: CASSSWTGGMDTQYF.

The CDR3 DNA reads as TGTGCCAGCTCACCTTCTGTGAGGGCTGGGGCCAACGTCCTGACTTTC. Translated: CASSPSVRAGANVLTF. This rearrangement joins TRBV18 to TRBJ2-6; D is perhaps TRBD2 (5 bases). The CDR3 spans 16 residues. The germline gives CDR1 KGHSH, CDR2 LQKENI. Trimming left V 3 bases short and J 2 bases short, with 11 bases between.

CDR3 loop: CAWSPPGLDYEQYF. CDR3 DNA sequence: TGTGCCTGGAGTCCTCCGGGACTAGACTACGAGCAGTACTTC. V gene TRBV30 combines with J gene TRBJ2-7; 8 bases fit TRBD2. The germline CDR1 and CDR2 sequences are GTSNPN and SVGIG (reference sequence). This CDR3 comprises 14 residues. The V and J ends lost 2 bases and 3 bases, in that order; junction bases with no gene match: 6.

This clone was counted a few times. The CDR3 is CASSFGGAGANVLTF. CDR3 bases: TGTGCCAGCAGCTTCGGAGGGGCTGGGGCCAACGTCCTGACTTTC. The chain employs TRBV28 and TRBJ2-6, with D possibly matching TRBD2 (6 bases). V dropped 6 bases and J dropped 2 bases, with 11 bases sitting between them. The CDR3 covers 15 residues. Germline loops: CDR1 MDHEN, CDR2 SYDVKM.